The clone carrying this T cell receptor (beta chain) showed up just a few times. Its antigen remains unknown. This specimen includes other DNA sequences encoding the same CDR3. Libraries were prepared by immunoSEQ multiplex PCR; TCRdb keeps only in-frame clonotypes and omits some of them. Among about 2,500,000 clones listed, over 85% were seen once. This entry belongs to a study of shared clonotypes between healthy human individuals. Study overall: With ages of 18 to 49, the donors were two women and a few men.

V was trimmed by 3 bases and J by 5 bases, leaving 4 bases between them. The CDR3 spans 12 residues. The germline V gene encodes CDR1 KGHSH and CDR2 LQKENI. General study points: A reduction in generation probabilities was seen for non-shared clonotypes relative to those shared by all four donors. In a handful of donors, roughly 5.2% of naive CD4 clonotypes appeared in common.

The chain couples TRBV18 to TRBJ1-4; D gene uncertain. The sample comprised naive CD4+ T cells sorted from blood. As to subset: CD45RA+ positively selected. The source of this sequence is a man between 18 and 29 years old in good health. CDR3 nucleotide sequence: TGTGCCAGCTCACCTGAGAATGAAAAACTGTTTTTT. It encodes CASSPENEKLFF.